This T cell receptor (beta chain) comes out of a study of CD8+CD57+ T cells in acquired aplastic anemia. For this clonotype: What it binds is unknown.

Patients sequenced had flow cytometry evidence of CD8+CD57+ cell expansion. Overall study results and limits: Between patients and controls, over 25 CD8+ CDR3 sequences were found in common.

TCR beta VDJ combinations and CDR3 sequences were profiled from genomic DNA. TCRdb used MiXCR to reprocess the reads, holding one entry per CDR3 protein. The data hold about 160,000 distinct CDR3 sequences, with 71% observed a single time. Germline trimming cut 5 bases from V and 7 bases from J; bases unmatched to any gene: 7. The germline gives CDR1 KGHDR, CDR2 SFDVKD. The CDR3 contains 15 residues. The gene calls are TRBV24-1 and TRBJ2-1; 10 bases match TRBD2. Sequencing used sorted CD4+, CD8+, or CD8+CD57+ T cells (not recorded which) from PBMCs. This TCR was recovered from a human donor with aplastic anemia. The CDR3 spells CATSGALAGVNEQFF. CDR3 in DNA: TGTGCCACCAGTGGAGCTCTAGCGGGGGTTAATGAGCAGTTCTTC.